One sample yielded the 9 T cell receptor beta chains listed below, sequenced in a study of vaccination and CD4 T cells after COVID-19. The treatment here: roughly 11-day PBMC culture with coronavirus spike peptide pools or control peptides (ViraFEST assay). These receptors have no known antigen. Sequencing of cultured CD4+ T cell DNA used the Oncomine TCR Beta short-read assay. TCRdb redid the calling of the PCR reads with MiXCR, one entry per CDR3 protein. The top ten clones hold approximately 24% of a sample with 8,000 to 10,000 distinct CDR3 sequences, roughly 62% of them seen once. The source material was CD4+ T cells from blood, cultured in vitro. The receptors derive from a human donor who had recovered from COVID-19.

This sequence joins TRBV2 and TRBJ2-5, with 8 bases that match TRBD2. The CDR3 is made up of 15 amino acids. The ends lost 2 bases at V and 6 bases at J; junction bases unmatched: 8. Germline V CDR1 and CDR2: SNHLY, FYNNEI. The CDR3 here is CASSEMLAGIKTQYF. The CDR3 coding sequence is TGTGCCAGCAGTGAAATGTTAGCGGGGATAAAGACCCAGTACTTC. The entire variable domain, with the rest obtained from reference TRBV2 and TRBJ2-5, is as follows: EPEVTQTPSHQVTQMGQEVILRCVPISNHLYFYWYRQILGQKVEFLVSFYNNEISEKSEIFDDQFSVERPDGSNFTLKIRSTKLEDSAMYFCASSEMLAGIKTQYFGPGTRLLVL.

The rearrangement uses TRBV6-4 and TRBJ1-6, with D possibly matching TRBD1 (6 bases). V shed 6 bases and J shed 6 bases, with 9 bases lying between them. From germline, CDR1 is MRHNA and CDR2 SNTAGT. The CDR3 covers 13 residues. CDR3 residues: CASSDRSNSPLHF. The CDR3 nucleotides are TGTGCCAGCAGCGACAGGTCTAATTCACCCCTCCACTTT.

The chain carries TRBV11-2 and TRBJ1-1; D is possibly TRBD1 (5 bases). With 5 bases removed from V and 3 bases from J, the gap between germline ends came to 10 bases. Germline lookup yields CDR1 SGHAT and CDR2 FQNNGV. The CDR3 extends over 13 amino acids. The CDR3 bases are TGTGCCAGCAGCCGTGGGGGGGACACTGAAGCTTTCTTT. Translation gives CASSRGGDTEAFF.

The chain's CDR3 is CASSLEQISPLHF. CDR3 bases: TGTGCCAGCAGTCTTGAGCAGATATCACCCCTCCACTTT. This sequence joins TRBV28 and TRBJ1-6; no clear D. V was trimmed by 5 bases and J by 10 bases, leaving 12 bases between them. The CDR3 spans 13 residues. Germline values: CDR1 MDHEN, CDR2 SYDVKM.

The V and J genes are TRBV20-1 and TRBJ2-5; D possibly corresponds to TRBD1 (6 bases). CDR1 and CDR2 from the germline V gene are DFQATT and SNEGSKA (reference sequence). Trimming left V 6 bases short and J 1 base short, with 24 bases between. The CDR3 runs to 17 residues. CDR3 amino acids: CSAPRGNFRWGQETQYF. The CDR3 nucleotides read TGCAGTGCGCCTAGGGGGAACTTTCGGTGGGGCCAAGAGACCCAGTACTTC.

CDR3 coding DNA: TGTGCCAGCAGTGGGACAGGGGACGCGAACACCGGGGAGCTGTTTTTT. Its protein is CASSGTGDANTGELFF. The V gene is TRBV6-1, the J gene TRBJ2-2; 9 bases map to TRBD1. CDR3 length equals 16 residues. The V and J ends lost 4 bases and 0 bases, in that order; junction bases with no gene match: 3. CDR1 and CDR2 from the germline V gene are MNHNS and SASEGT.

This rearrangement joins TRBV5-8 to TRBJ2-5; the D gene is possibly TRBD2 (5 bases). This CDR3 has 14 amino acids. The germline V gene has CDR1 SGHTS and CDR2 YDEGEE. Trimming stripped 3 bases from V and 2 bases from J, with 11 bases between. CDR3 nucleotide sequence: TGTGCCAGCAGCTCAAGGGCGGGTCAAGAGACCCAGTACTTC. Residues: CASSSRAGQETQYF.

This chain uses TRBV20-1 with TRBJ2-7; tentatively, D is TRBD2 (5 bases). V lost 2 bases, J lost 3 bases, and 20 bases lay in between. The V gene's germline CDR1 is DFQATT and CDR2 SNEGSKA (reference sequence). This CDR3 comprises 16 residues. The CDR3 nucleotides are TGCAGTGCTAGACGACCTTTTCTAGGACTGATCTACGAGCAGTACTTC. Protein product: CSARRPFLGLIYEQYF.

CDR3 region: CSVPPLAGNTDTQYF. CDR3 bases: TGCAGTGTCCCACCTCTAGCGGGAAACACAGATACGCAGTATTTT. The chain has TRBV20-1 and TRBJ2-3; 9 positions agree with TRBD2. The trim removed 7 bases at V and 2 bases at J, leaving 10 bases unmatched. This CDR3 has 15 residues. Germline assignment: CDR1 DFQATT and CDR2 SNEGSKA (reference sequence).